The 6 T cell receptor beta chains given below trace back to one sample, sequenced in a study of shared clonotypes between healthy human individuals. The method was immunoSEQ multiplex PCR; TCRdb's version includes in-frame clones alone and lacks a portion of them. This repertoire shows roughly 1,100,000 clones, about 70% found once; its top ten account for approximately 1.5%. Sample: memory CD4+ T cells sorted from blood. Subset: CD45RA-negative fraction. These receptors were collected from a man younger than 35 in good health.

The rearrangement links TRBV29-1 to TRBJ1-1; D unresolved. Looked up from germline, CDR1 is SQVTM and CDR2 is ANQGSEA. The CDR3 runs to 12 residues. Trimming shortened V by 5 bases and J by 5 bases, and 12 bases separated the two germline ends. CDR3 DNA: TGCAGCGTTTCGAGGGAAGGTACTGAAGCTTTCTTT. It codes for CSVSREGTEAFF.

V gene TRBV19 combines with J gene TRBJ1-4; D ambiguous. The CDR3 consists of 12 residues. The V end lost 4 bases, the J end lost 8 bases, and 8 bases lay between the germline ends. Per the germline V gene, CDR1 is LNHDA and CDR2 is SQIVND (reference sequence). In DNA, the CDR3 is TGTGCCAGTAGTAACCTCGGGGAAAAACTGTTTTTT. It specifies CASSNLGEKLFF.

The chain combines TRBV4-2 with TRBJ2-2; tentative D call: TRBD2 (6 bases). The V gene lost 0 bases and the J gene lost 3 bases, with 17 bases spanning the gap. The CDR3 sequence is 18 residues long. Germline CDR1 reads LGHNA; CDR2 reads YNFKEQ. The CDR3 bases are TGTGCCAGCAGCCAAGATAGAGCAGGAGGGTTAGACACCGGGGAGCTGTTTTTT. Translation: CASSQDRAGGLDTGELFF.

This rearrangement joins TRBV10-3 to TRBJ2-3; 9 bases align to TRBD1. V lost 2 bases to trimming and J lost 1 base; unmatched junction nucleotides: 4. Germline CDR1 ENHRY, CDR2 SYGVKD. This CDR3 has 16 amino acids. CDR3 residues: CAISERGTGRTDTQYF. In DNA, the CDR3 is TGTGCCATCAGTGAGAGAGGGACAGGGCGCACAGATACGCAGTATTTT.

This clone turned up a few times. This chain connects TRBV10-3 to TRBJ2-7; the D gene is possibly TRBD2 (6 bases). Germline assignment: CDR1 ENHRY and CDR2 SYGVKD. The V end lost 6 bases, the J end lost 4 bases, and 19 bases lay between the germline ends. The CDR3 loop spans 15 amino acids. This chain's CDR3 is CAIRGGWRGPYEQYF. The CDR3 bases are TGTGCCATCAGAGGAGGTTGGAGGGGACCTTACGAGCAGTACTTC.

The rearrangement joins TRBV15 to TRBJ1-2; no clear D gene. Germline V CDR1 and CDR2: LNHNV, YYDKDF (reference sequence). The CDR3 length is 15 residues. V gave up 0 bases and J gave up 2 bases, with 10 bases separating them. CDR3 DNA: TGTGCCACCAGCAGAGATTGGGCAGCGAACTATGGCTACACCTTC. Protein: CATSRDWAANYGYTF.